Listed below are T cell receptor beta chains from one sample, sequenced in a study of blood T cell repertoires in COVID-19. Method: immunoSEQ multiplex PCR; TCRdb's copy keeps in-frame clones and lacks some. Counted here are 200,000 to 250,000 clones, 75% to 90% occurring once; the ten biggest clones make up approximately 5.2%. The specimen was peripheral blood. The receptors shown here come from a woman aged 70-85 years with COVID-19, enrolled during active disease. The CDR3 runs from the conserved cysteine through the conserved F or W. Fields, in order: CDR3 length, clone size, D gene, V gene, J gene, CDR3 protein, CDR3 DNA. A D gene is named only where the DNA matches it firmly. Rows may omit the clone size; those that give it use once, few, many or a size class.

cdr3_length: 13; clone_size: NA; d_call: NA; v_call: TRBV7-6; j_call: TRBJ2-2; cdr3_aa: CASSQDRPGELFF; cdr3_nt: TGTGCCAGCAGCCAGGACAGACCCGGGGAGCTGTTTTTT
cdr3_length: 15; clone_size: NA; d_call: NA; v_call: TRBV18; j_call: TRBJ1-2; cdr3_aa: CASSPPTEKSYGYTF; cdr3_nt: TGTGCCAGCTCACCACCGACAGAGAAGAGCTATGGCTACACCTTC
cdr3_length: 16; clone_size: NA; d_call: TRBD1; v_call: TRBV3-1/TRBV3-2; j_call: TRBJ1-2; cdr3_aa: CASSPLVFQGAYGYTF; cdr3_nt: TGTGCCAGCAGCCCCTTGGTTTTCCAGGGGGCGTATGGCTACACCTTC
cdr3_length: 16; clone_size: NA; d_call: TRBD1; v_call: TRBV10-3; j_call: TRBJ1-2; cdr3_aa: CAISPGQGAQGYGYTF; cdr3_nt: TGTGCCATCAGCCCGGGACAGGGGGCTCAAGGGTATGGCTACACCTTC
cdr3_length: 14; clone_size: few; d_call: NA; v_call: TRBV18; j_call: TRBJ2-2; cdr3_aa: CASSPQGNTGELFF; cdr3_nt: TGTGCCAGCTCTCCTCAGGGGAACACCGGGGAGCTGTTTTTT
cdr3_length: 15; clone_size: NA; d_call: TRBD1; v_call: TRBV19; j_call: TRBJ2-2; cdr3_aa: CASRADRVNTGELFF; cdr3_nt: TGTGCCAGTAGAGCGGACAGGGTTAACACCGGGGAGCTGTTTTTT
cdr3_length: 15; clone_size: NA; d_call: NA; v_call: TRBV6-2/TRBV6-3; j_call: TRBJ2-7; cdr3_aa: CASSYDGLSSYEQYF; cdr3_nt: TGTGCCAGCAGTTACGACGGGTTAAGCTCCTACGAGCAGTACTTC
cdr3_length: 16; clone_size: NA; d_call: NA; v_call: TRBV6-5; j_call: TRBJ1-1; cdr3_aa: CASSSSPRAYNTEAFF; cdr3_nt: TGTGCCAGCAGTTCCAGCCCCAGGGCTTACAACACTGAAGCTTTCTTT
cdr3_length: 15; clone_size: NA; d_call: TRBD2; v_call: TRBV19; j_call: TRBJ2-1; cdr3_aa: CASTLVGGRYNEQFF; cdr3_nt: TGTGCCAGTACCCTTGTAGGCGGGAGATACAATGAGCAGTTCTTC
cdr3_length: 10; clone_size: NA; d_call: NA; v_call: TRBV18; j_call: TRBJ2-3; cdr3_aa: CASSIDTQYF; cdr3_nt: TGTGCCAGCTCTATAGATACGCAGTATTTT
cdr3_length: 13; clone_size: NA; d_call: TRBD1; v_call: TRBV30; j_call: TRBJ1-1; cdr3_aa: CAWSVDREVEAFF; cdr3_nt: TGTGCCTGGAGCGTCGACAGGGAGGTTGAAGCTTTCTTT
cdr3_length: 12; clone_size: NA; d_call: NA; v_call: TRBV6-6; j_call: TRBJ2-1; cdr3_aa: CASSPLYNEQFF; cdr3_nt: TGTGCCAGCAGTCCCCTCTACAATGAGCAGTTCTTC
cdr3_length: 15; clone_size: many; d_call: NA; v_call: TRBV19; j_call: TRBJ2-2; cdr3_aa: CASSIDGGRAGELFF; cdr3_nt: TGTGCCAGTAGTATAGACGGGGGAAGGGCCGGGGAGCTGTTTTTT
cdr3_length: 16; clone_size: NA; d_call: TRBD1; v_call: TRBV6-1; j_call: TRBJ1-4; cdr3_aa: CASSEALTGPNEKLFF; cdr3_nt: TGTGCCAGCAGTGAAGCCCTGACAGGGCCTAATGAAAAACTGTTTTTT
cdr3_length: 13; clone_size: few; d_call: NA; v_call: TRBV28; j_call: TRBJ1-1; cdr3_aa: CASKLTGGTEAFF; cdr3_nt: TGTGCCAGCAAGCTCACCGGAGGTACTGAAGCTTTCTTT
cdr3_length: 14; clone_size: NA; d_call: NA; v_call: TRBV18; j_call: TRBJ1-5; cdr3_aa: CASSGGHGDQPQHF; cdr3_nt: TGTGCCAGCTCAGGGGGACATGGGGATCAGCCCCAGCATTTT
cdr3_length: 15; clone_size: NA; d_call: NA; v_call: TRBV5-5; j_call: TRBJ2-3; cdr3_aa: CASSPGDGFTDTQYF; cdr3_nt: TGTGCCAGCAGCCCGGGGGACGGATTCACAGATACGCAGTATTTT
cdr3_length: 15; clone_size: once; d_call: TRBD2; v_call: TRBV7-9; j_call: TRBJ2-3; cdr3_aa: CASSLVRGSIDTQYF; cdr3_nt: TGTGCCAGCAGCTTAGTTCGCGGGAGTATAGATACGCAGTATTTT
cdr3_length: 14; clone_size: NA; d_call: TRBD1; v_call: TRBV24-1; j_call: TRBJ2-1; cdr3_aa: CATSADRGQNEQFF; cdr3_nt: TGTGCCACCAGTGCCGACAGGGGGCAGAATGAGCAGTTCTTC
cdr3_length: 15; clone_size: NA; d_call: TRBD1; v_call: TRBV5-1; j_call: TRBJ1-1; cdr3_aa: CASSWTGGRDTEAFF; cdr3_nt: TGCGCCAGCAGTTGGACAGGGGGCAGGGACACTGAAGCTTTCTTT
cdr3_length: 15; clone_size: NA; d_call: NA; v_call: TRBV14; j_call: TRBJ1-6; cdr3_aa: CASSRRESYNSPLHF; cdr3_nt: TGTGCCAGCAGCCGTCGGGAGTCCTATAATTCACCCCTCCACTTT
cdr3_length: 16; clone_size: NA; d_call: NA; v_call: TRBV5-6; j_call: TRBJ1-3; cdr3_aa: CASSLGLGAGGNTIYF; cdr3_nt: TGTGCCAGCAGCTTGGGCCTGGGCGCGGGTGGAAACACCATATATTTT
cdr3_length: 15; clone_size: once; d_call: NA; v_call: TRBV9; j_call: TRBJ2-2; cdr3_aa: CASSVGQGFAGELFF; cdr3_nt: TGTGCCAGCAGCGTAGGCCAGGGGTTCGCCGGGGAGCTGTTTTTT
cdr3_length: 19; clone_size: NA; d_call: TRBD2; v_call: TRBV19; j_call: TRBJ2-2; cdr3_aa: CASSPGLAGGSPYTGELFF; cdr3_nt: TGTGCCAGTAGTCCGGGACTAGCGGGAGGTTCACCGTACACCGGGGAGCTGTTTTTT
cdr3_length: 15; clone_size: NA; d_call: NA; v_call: TRBV6-1; j_call: TRBJ2-7; cdr3_aa: CASSELTVVVREQYF; cdr3_nt: TGTGCCAGCAGTGAATTAACAGTCGTAGTTAGGGAGCAGTACTTC
cdr3_length: 14; clone_size: NA; d_call: NA; v_call: TRBV7-9; j_call: TRBJ1-4; cdr3_aa: CASSLSMPNEKLFF; cdr3_nt: TGTGCCAGCAGCTTATCTATGCCTAATGAAAAACTGTTTTTT
cdr3_length: 16; clone_size: NA; d_call: TRBD2; v_call: TRBV18; j_call: TRBJ2-4; cdr3_aa: CASSPSGSLAKNIQYF; cdr3_nt: TGTGCCAGCTCCCCTAGCGGGTCTCTAGCCAAAAACATTCAGTACTTC
cdr3_length: 13; clone_size: NA; d_call: NA; v_call: TRBV10-2; j_call: TRBJ1-1; cdr3_aa: CASRLGGDTEAFF; cdr3_nt: TGCGCCAGCAGACTTGGGGGGGACACTGAAGCTTTCTTT
cdr3_length: 16; clone_size: few; d_call: NA; v_call: TRBV15; j_call: TRBJ2-3; cdr3_aa: CATSRDLEGKINTQYF; cdr3_nt: TGTGCCACCAGCAGAGATCTGGAGGGTAAAATCAATACGCAGTATTTT
cdr3_length: 13; clone_size: NA; d_call: TRBD1; v_call: TRBV7-2; j_call: TRBJ1-1; cdr3_aa: CASSRPDRLSAFF; cdr3_nt: TGTGCCAGCAGCCGCCCGGACAGGCTGTCAGCTTTCTTT
cdr3_length: 16; clone_size: NA; d_call: TRBD2; v_call: TRBV10-2; j_call: TRBJ2-1; cdr3_aa: CASSDLGLAGNNEQFF; cdr3_nt: TGCGCCAGCAGCGACCTCGGACTAGCGGGAAATAATGAGCAGTTCTTC
cdr3_length: 17; clone_size: NA; d_call: NA; v_call: TRBV14; j_call: TRBJ2-2; cdr3_aa: CASSQDLNRVHAGELFF; cdr3_nt: TGTGCCAGCAGCCAAGATCTCAACAGGGTTCACGCCGGGGAGCTGTTTTTT
cdr3_length: 12; clone_size: NA; d_call: NA; v_call: TRBV7-8; j_call: TRBJ1-1; cdr3_aa: CASSGRGPEAFF; cdr3_nt: TGTGCCAGCAGCGGTAGAGGGCCTGAAGCTTTCTTT
cdr3_length: 11; clone_size: NA; d_call: NA; v_call: TRBV29-1; j_call: TRBJ2-1; cdr3_aa: CSVEGRNEQFF; cdr3_nt: TGCAGCGTTGAGGGGCGCAATGAGCAGTTCTTC
cdr3_length: 16; clone_size: NA; d_call: NA; v_call: TRBV5-8; j_call: TRBJ2-1; cdr3_aa: CASSLVLRTNLVVQFF; cdr3_nt: TGTGCCAGCAGCTTGGTCCTACGAACTAATCTTGTAGTGCAGTTCTTC
cdr3_length: 14; clone_size: NA; d_call: TRBD1; v_call: TRBV19; j_call: TRBJ1-5; cdr3_aa: CASSMTGENQPQHF; cdr3_nt: TGTGCCAGTAGTATGACAGGGGAGAATCAGCCCCAGCATTTT
cdr3_length: 14; clone_size: NA; d_call: NA; v_call: TRBV7-9; j_call: TRBJ1-2; cdr3_aa: CASINQGLDYGYTF; cdr3_nt: TGTGCCAGCATCAATCAGGGATTGGACTATGGCTACACCTTC
cdr3_length: 14; clone_size: NA; d_call: NA; v_call: TRBV27; j_call: TRBJ1-6; cdr3_aa: CASSLGITYSPLHF; cdr3_nt: TGTGCCAGCAGTTTAGGCATAACGTATTCACCCCTCCACTTT
cdr3_length: 17; clone_size: NA; d_call: TRBD2; v_call: TRBV5-1; j_call: TRBJ2-5; cdr3_aa: CASSPSPSGRAGETQYF; cdr3_nt: TGCGCCAGCAGCCCCTCCCCGAGCGGGAGGGCCGGAGAGACCCAGTACTTC
cdr3_length: 18; clone_size: NA; d_call: TRBD2; v_call: TRBV11-2; j_call: TRBJ2-7; cdr3_aa: CASSSIPGLAGGGLEQYF; cdr3_nt: TGTGCCAGCAGCTCAATTCCGGGACTAGCGGGAGGAGGGCTCGAGCAGTACTTC
cdr3_length: 14; clone_size: NA; d_call: TRBD2; v_call: TRBV28; j_call: TRBJ2-3; cdr3_aa: CATDRGGSTDTQYF; cdr3_nt: TGTGCCACCGATCGGGGGGGTAGCACAGATACGCAGTATTTT
cdr3_length: 16; clone_size: NA; d_call: NA; v_call: TRBV30; j_call: TRBJ1-1; cdr3_aa: CAWSRPSSQGHTEAFF; cdr3_nt: TGTGCCTGGAGCCGTCCATCCTCACAGGGCCACACTGAAGCTTTCTTT
cdr3_length: 18; clone_size: NA; d_call: TRBD1; v_call: TRBV6-2/TRBV6-3; j_call: TRBJ1-1; cdr3_aa: CASSLGQGIATRNTEAFF; cdr3_nt: TGTGCCAGCAGTTTGGGACAGGGCATAGCAACCAGGAACACTGAAGCTTTCTTT
cdr3_length: 17; clone_size: NA; d_call: NA; v_call: TRBV28; j_call: TRBJ1-2; cdr3_aa: CASSRPPGAPEGYGYTF; cdr3_nt: TGTGCCAGCAGTCGACCGCCCGGGGCTCCGGAGGGCTATGGCTACACCTTC
cdr3_length: 14; clone_size: NA; d_call: TRBD2; v_call: TRBV6-6; j_call: TRBJ2-7; cdr3_aa: CASSSSGSTYEQYF; cdr3_nt: TGTGCCAGCAGCTCTAGCGGGAGTACCTACGAGCAGTACTTC
cdr3_length: 14; clone_size: NA; d_call: NA; v_call: TRBV5-1; j_call: TRBJ1-4; cdr3_aa: CASSQSLTGEKLFF; cdr3_nt: TGCGCCAGCAGCCAATCCTTGACGGGGGAAAAACTGTTTTTT
cdr3_length: 13; clone_size: NA; d_call: NA; v_call: TRBV3-1/TRBV3-2; j_call: TRBJ1-1; cdr3_aa: CASSPGTRGEAFF; cdr3_nt: TGTGCCAGCAGCCCCGGGACACGCGGCGAAGCTTTCTTT
cdr3_length: 14; clone_size: NA; d_call: NA; v_call: TRBV15; j_call: TRBJ2-4; cdr3_aa: CATSLYALKNIQYF; cdr3_nt: TGTGCCACCAGCCTTTACGCCCTAAAAAACATTCAGTACTTC
cdr3_length: 15; clone_size: few; d_call: TRBD1; v_call: TRBV6-5; j_call: TRBJ2-2; cdr3_aa: CASRTWDRYTGELFF; cdr3_nt: TGTGCCAGCAGGACTTGGGACAGGTACACCGGGGAGCTGTTTTTT
cdr3_length: 15; clone_size: NA; d_call: NA; v_call: TRBV27; j_call: TRBJ1-6; cdr3_aa: CASSLRRQDNSPLHF; cdr3_nt: TGTGCCAGCAGCCTGAGACGGCAGGATAATTCACCCCTCCACTTT
cdr3_length: 16; clone_size: NA; d_call: NA; v_call: TRBV7-6; j_call: TRBJ2-5; cdr3_aa: CASSPDGLKYQETQYF; cdr3_nt: TGTGCCAGCAGCCCAGATGGCCTCAAGTACCAAGAGACCCAGTACTTC
cdr3_length: 13; clone_size: NA; d_call: NA; v_call: TRBV5-4; j_call: TRBJ1-3; cdr3_aa: CASSGGQRNTIYF; cdr3_nt: TGTGCCAGCAGCGGCGGGCAGCGAAACACCATATATTTT
cdr3_length: 12; clone_size: NA; d_call: TRBD1; v_call: TRBV27; j_call: TRBJ1-2; cdr3_aa: CASRGDRDGYTF; cdr3_nt: TGTGCCAGCAGGGGAGACAGGGATGGCTACACCTTC
cdr3_length: 18; clone_size: NA; d_call: TRBD2; v_call: TRBV5-6; j_call: TRBJ2-1; cdr3_aa: CASSRGLAGVRSYNEQFF; cdr3_nt: TGTGCCAGCAGCAGGGGACTAGCGGGTGTCCGGTCCTACAATGAGCAGTTCTTC